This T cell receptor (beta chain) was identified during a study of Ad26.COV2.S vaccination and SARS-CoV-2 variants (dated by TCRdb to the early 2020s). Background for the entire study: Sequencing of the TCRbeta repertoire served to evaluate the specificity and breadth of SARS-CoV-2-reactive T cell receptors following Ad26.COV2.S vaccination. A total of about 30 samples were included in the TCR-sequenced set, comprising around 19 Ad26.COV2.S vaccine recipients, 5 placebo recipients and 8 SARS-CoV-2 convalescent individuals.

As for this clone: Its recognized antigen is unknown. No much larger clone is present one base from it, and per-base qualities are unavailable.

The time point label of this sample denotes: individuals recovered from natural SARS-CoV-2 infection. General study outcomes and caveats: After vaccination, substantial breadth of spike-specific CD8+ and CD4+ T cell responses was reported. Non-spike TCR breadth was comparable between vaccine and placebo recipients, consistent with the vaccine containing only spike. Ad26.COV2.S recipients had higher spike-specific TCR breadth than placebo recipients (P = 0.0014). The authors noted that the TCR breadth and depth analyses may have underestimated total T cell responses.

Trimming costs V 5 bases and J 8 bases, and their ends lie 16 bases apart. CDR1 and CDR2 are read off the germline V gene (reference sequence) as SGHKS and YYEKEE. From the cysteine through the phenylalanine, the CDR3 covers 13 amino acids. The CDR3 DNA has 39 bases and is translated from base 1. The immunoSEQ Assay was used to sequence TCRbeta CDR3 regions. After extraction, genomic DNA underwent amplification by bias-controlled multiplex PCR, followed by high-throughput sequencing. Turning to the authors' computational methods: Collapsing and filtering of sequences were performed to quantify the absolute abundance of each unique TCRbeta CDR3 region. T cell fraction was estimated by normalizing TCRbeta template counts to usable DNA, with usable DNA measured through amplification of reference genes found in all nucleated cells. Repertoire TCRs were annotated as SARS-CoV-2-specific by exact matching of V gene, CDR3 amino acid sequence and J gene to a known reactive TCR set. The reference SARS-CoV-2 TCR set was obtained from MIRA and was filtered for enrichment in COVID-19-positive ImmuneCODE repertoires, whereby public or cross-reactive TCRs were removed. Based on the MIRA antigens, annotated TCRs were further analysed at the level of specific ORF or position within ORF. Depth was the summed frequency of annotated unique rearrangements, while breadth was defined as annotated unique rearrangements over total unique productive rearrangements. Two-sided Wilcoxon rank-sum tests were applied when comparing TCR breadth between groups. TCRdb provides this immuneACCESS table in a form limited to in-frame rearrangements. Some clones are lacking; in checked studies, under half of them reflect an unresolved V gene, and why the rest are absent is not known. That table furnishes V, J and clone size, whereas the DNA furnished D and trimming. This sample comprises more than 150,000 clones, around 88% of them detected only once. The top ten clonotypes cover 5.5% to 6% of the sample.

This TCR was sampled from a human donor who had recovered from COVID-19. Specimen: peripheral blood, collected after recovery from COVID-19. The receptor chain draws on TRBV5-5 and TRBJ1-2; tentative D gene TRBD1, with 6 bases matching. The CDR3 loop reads CASRHVGGYGYTF. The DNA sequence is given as TGTGCCAGCAGACACGTAGGGGGGTACGGCTACACCTTC.